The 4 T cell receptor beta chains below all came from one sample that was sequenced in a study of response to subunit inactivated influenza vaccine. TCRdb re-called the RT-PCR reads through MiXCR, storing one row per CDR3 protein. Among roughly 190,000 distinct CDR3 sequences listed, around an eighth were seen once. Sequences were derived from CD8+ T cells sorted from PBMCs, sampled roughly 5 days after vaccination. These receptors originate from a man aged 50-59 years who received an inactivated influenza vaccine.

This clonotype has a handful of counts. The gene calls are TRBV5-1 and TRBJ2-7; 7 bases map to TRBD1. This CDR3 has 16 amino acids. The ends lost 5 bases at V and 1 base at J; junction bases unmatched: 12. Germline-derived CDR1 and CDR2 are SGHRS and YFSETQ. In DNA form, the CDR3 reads TGCGCCAGCAGTGAGGTCCCTGGGGACAGTTCCTACGAGCAGTACTTC. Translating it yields CASSEVPGDSSYEQYF.

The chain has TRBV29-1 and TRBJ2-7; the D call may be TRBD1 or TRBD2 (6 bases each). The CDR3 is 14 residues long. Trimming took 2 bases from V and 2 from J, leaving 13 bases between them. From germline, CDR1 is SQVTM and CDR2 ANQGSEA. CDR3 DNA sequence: TGCAGCGTTGAATGGGGGGACACCACCTACGAGCAGTACTTC. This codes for CSVEWGDTTYEQYF.

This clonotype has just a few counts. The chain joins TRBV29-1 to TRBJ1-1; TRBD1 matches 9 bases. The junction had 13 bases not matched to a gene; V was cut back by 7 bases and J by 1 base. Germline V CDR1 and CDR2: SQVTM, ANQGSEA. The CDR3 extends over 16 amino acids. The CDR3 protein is CSALGESDRGNTEAFF. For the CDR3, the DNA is TGCAGCGCCTTAGGAGAATCGGACAGGGGGAACACTGAAGCTTTCTTT.

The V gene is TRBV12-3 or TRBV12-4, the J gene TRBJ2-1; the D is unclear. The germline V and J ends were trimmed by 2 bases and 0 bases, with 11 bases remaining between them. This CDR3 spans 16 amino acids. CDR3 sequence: CASSLSRASSYNEQFF. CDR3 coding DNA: TGTGCCAGCAGTTTATCCCGCGCCAGCTCCTACAATGAGCAGTTCTTC.